The 26 T cell receptor beta chains below all came from one sample that was sequenced in a study of blood T cell repertoires in COVID-19. Profiled with immunoSEQ multiplex PCR; TCRdb holds only in-frame clones, not every one. The table has hundreds of thousands of clones, about 90% seen once. The sequencing sample was made of PBMCs or T cells enriched from blood (not recorded which). The source is a woman under 40 who had recovered from COVID-19.

V and J are TRBV11-2 and TRBJ2-1, with TRBD2 as a possible D gene (6 bases). V was pared by 5 bases and J by 4 bases, with 18 bases between. The V gene's germline CDR1 is SGHAT and CDR2 FQNNGV. The CDR3 sequence is 16 residues long. The CDR3 DNA reads as TGTGCCAGCAGCCCGACGGGGGTTCCCATATACAATGAGCAGTTCTTC. Translated, it gives CASSPTGVPIYNEQFF. Full variable domain (rest looked up from reference TRBV11-2 and TRBJ2-1): EAGVAQSPRYKIIEKRQSVAFWCNPISGHATLYWYQQILGQGPKLLIQFQNNGVVDDSQLPKDRFSAERLKGVDSTLKIQPAKLEDSAVYLCASSPTGVPIYNEQFFGPGTRLTVL.

V usage is TRBV7-9 and J usage is TRBJ1-1; weak D call: TRBD1 (6 bases). This CDR3 has 14 amino acids. CDR1 and CDR2 (germline): SEHNR, FQNEAQ (reference sequence). Trimming took 0 bases from V and 4 from J, leaving 9 bases between them. The CDR3 loop reads CASSLAQGITEAFF. The CDR3 DNA follows: TGTGCCAGCAGCTTAGCGCAGGGGATCACTGAAGCTTTCTTT.

This sequence joins TRBV3-1 (or the pseudogene TRBV3-2) and TRBJ2-5, with 7 bases lining up with TRBD2. The J segment lost 5 bases and the V segment lost 1 base, leaving 7 bases of the junction unmatched. This CDR3 has 15 residues. Per the germline V gene, CDR1 is LGHDT and CDR2 is YNNKEL (reference sequence). The CDR3: CASSQGLAEVETQYF. The CDR3 DNA sequence: TGTGCCAGCAGCCAAGGGCTAGCGGAGGTGGAGACCCAGTACTTC.

This chain uses TRBV18 with TRBJ2-5, with TRBD1 matching 10 bases. The CDR3 is 15 amino acids. The V segment lost 8 bases and the J segment 5 bases; nucleotides outside the gene matches: 11. CDR1 is KGHSH, CDR2 LQKENI, per germline. In DNA form, the CDR3 reads TGTGCCAGCAAGACAGGGGGCGAAGTTGGGGAGACCCAGTACTTC. It translates to CASKTGGEVGETQYF.

Concerning this clone itself: The junction differs from germline at one of its ends, possibly a read error. The rearrangement joins TRBV11-2 to TRBJ2-3; 9 nucleotides align to TRBD1. This CDR3 comprises 13 residues. Germline V lookup: CDR1 SGHAT, CDR2 FQNNGV. CDR3 sequence reads: CASSFSFSGQGHF. The CDR3 DNA is TGTGCCAGCAGCTTTAGTTTTTCGGGACAGGGACATTTT.

V and J are TRBV11-3 and TRBJ2-3; D remains unclear. The CDR3 totals 14 residues. Trimming took 3 bases from V and 2 from J, leaving 9 bases between them. The germline V gene encodes CDR1 SGHNT and CDR2 YENEEA. The CDR3 spells CASSLSPVTDTQYF. The CDR3 nucleotides read TGTGCCAGCAGCTTGAGTCCCGTCACAGATACGCAGTATTTT.

This chain connects TRBV2 to TRBJ1-6, with TRBD1 identical over 8 bases. The CDR3 length is 19 residues. Germline V gene data show CDR1 as SNHLY and CDR2 as FYNNEI. Losses at the gene ends were 9 bases for V and 9 bases for J; bases not matched to a gene: 25. As DNA, the CDR3 is TGTGCCAGAAAAGGGACAGGAGGCCAGGGGATTTCCTCGGGTTCACCCCTCCACTTT. Translating gives CARKGTGGQGISSGSPLHF.

Concerning this clone: A much larger clone sits a single nucleotide away, making a read error possible. This CDR3 is also generated by other DNA sequences in the sample. The J gene is TRBJ1-1, the V gene TRBV18; TRBD1 is a possible D gene (5 bases). The CDR3 has 13 amino acids. V was trimmed by 2 bases and J by 5 bases, leaving 9 bases between them. Germline V gene data show CDR1 as KGHSH and CDR2 as LQKENI. CDR3 sequence reads: CASSPGEGTEAFF. The CDR3 nucleotides read TGTGCCAGCTCACCAGGGGAGGGGACTGAAGCTTTCTTT.

V and J are TRBV28 and TRBJ2-1, with D uncertain. The germline V gene encodes CDR1 MDHEN and CDR2 SYDVKM. V was cut by 4 bases and J by 2 bases, with 9 bases left in between. The CDR3 contains 14 residues. The CDR3 DNA is TGTGCCAGCAGTTGGGCTGCCACCTACAATGAGCAGTTCTTC. This sequence encodes CASSWAATYNEQFF. The full variable domain, with the rest looked up from reference TRBV28 and TRBJ2-1, is DVKVTQSSRYLVKRTGEKVFLECVQDMDHENMFWYRQDPGLGLRLIYFSYDVKMKEKGDIPEGYSVSREKKERFSLILESASTNQTSMYLCASSWAATYNEQFFGPGTRLTVL.

The J gene is TRBJ1-5, the V gene TRBV27, with a weak D call TRBD1 (5 bases). Germline CDR1 and CDR2: MNHEY and SMNVEV (reference sequence). Trimming stripped 2 bases from V and 6 bases from J, with 8 bases between. This CDR3 region has 13 residues. CDR3 loop: CASSLTGGQPQHF. The CDR3 DNA sequence: TGTGCCAGCAGTTTAACGGGGGGTCAGCCCCAGCATTTT.

This clone was found once. V usage is TRBV6-6 and J usage is TRBJ2-1, with D tentatively TRBD2 (5 bases). This CDR3 comprises 15 residues. V lost 4 bases to trimming and J lost 4 bases, with 14 bases between them. Germline loops: CDR1 MNHNY, CDR2 SVGAGI (reference sequence). The CDR3 coding sequence is TGTGCCAGCAGTTTTGGAGCCCCGGGGTACAATGAGCAGTTCTTC. Translating gives CASSFGAPGYNEQFF.

The rearrangement uses TRBV28 and TRBJ2-5; 9 bases align to TRBD2. The CDR3 has 16 amino acids. J lost 2 bases, V lost 5 bases, and 9 bases had no gene match. Germline V gene sequence: CDR1 MDHEN, CDR2 SYDVKM. The CDR3 reads CASSETSGSDQETQYF. For the CDR3, the DNA is TGTGCCAGCAGTGAAACTAGCGGGTCCGATCAAGAGACCCAGTACTTC.

V and J are TRBV4-1 and TRBJ2-2; D not resolved. CDR3 length: 14 residues. The germline V gene has CDR1 MGHRA and CDR2 YSYEKL. Trimming shortened V by 1 base and J by 5 bases, and 8 bases separated the two germline ends. CDR3 DNA sequence: TGCGCCAGCAGCCAAGCCCTTACTACCGGGGAGCTGTTTTTT. The encoded protein is CASSQALTTGELFF.

V and J are TRBV27 and TRBJ2-6, with a tentative D call TRBD2 (6 bases). The V end lost 5 bases, the J end lost 4 bases, and 9 bases lay between the germline ends. CDR1 is MNHEY and CDR2 is SMNVEV in the germline V gene (reference sequence). The CDR3 runs 14 residues. In DNA, the CDR3 is TGTGCCAGCAGTCGGGAGCTAGGGGCCAACGTCCTGACTTTC. Protein: CASSRELGANVLTF.

This chain uses TRBV2 with TRBJ2-2, with TRBD2 matching 8 bases. This CDR3 region has 14 residues. V shed 8 bases, J shed 4 bases, and the junction held 6 bases outside the gene matches. Germline CDR1 reads SNHLY; CDR2 reads FYNNEI. The CDR3 coding sequence is TGTGCCAGCGCCCGACTAGCGCTCACCGGGGAGCTGTTTTTT. Translation: CASARLALTGELFF.

The chain recombines TRBV19 with TRBJ1-4, with 8 positions matching TRBD1. Per germline, CDR1 LNHDA and CDR2 SQIVND (reference sequence). Unmatched junction bases numbered 13, after V lost 5 bases and J lost 8 bases. This CDR3 has 16 amino acids. The CDR3 sequence is CASSPVRTGLQEKLFF. In nucleotides, the CDR3 is TGTGCCAGTAGTCCCGTCCGGACAGGGCTCCAGGAAAAACTGTTTTTT.

This chain connects TRBV28 to TRBJ2-1, with D unresolved. The CDR3 runs 13 residues. The V and J ends lost 1 base and 3 bases respectively, with 4 bases between them. CDR1 and CDR2 (germline): MDHEN, SYDVKM. The CDR3 region is CASSLFSYNEQFF. As DNA, the CDR3 is TGTGCCAGCAGTTTATTTAGCTACAATGAGCAGTTCTTC.

This sequence joins TRBV27 and TRBJ2-5; 11 bases line up with TRBD2. Germline-derived CDR1 and CDR2 are MNHEY and SMNVEV (reference sequence). Losses at the gene ends were 11 bases for V and 3 bases for J; bases not matched to a gene: 5. The CDR3 loop spans 13 amino acids. The CDR3 DNA follows: TGTGCCTCGGGGGGACTAGCGGAAGAGACCCAGTACTTC. This translates into CASGGLAEETQYF.

The CDR3 spells CASSSGHGYQETQYF. The CDR3 coding sequence is TGCGCCAGCAGCTCGGGACACGGGTACCAAGAGACCCAGTACTTC. The V gene is TRBV5-1, the J gene TRBJ2-5, with TRBD1 as a possible D gene (6 bases). The germline V and J ends were trimmed by 3 bases and 0 bases, with 12 bases remaining between them. The CDR3 extends over 15 amino acids. Germline V gene data show CDR1 as SGHRS and CDR2 as YFSETQ.

The rearrangement links TRBV11-3 to TRBJ2-3; D might be TRBD2 (7 bases). Trimming took off 4 bases at V and 4 bases at J, with 21 bases between the two ends. The CDR3 runs to 17 residues. Germline CDR1 reads SGHNT; CDR2 reads YENEEA. The CDR3 DNA reads as TGTGCCAGCAGCTCCGGGGGGAGTTTCGGGGGCCCAGATACGCAGTATTTT. This codes for CASSSGGSFGGPDTQYF.

This rearrangement joins TRBV28 to TRBJ2-5; the D is unclear. Looked up from germline, CDR1 is MDHEN and CDR2 is SYDVKM. CDR3 length: 14 residues. With 5 bases removed from V and 3 bases from J, the gap between germline ends came to 13 bases. The DNA for the CDR3 is TGTGCCAGCAGTCCCCTAGGTGAGAAAGAGACCCAGTACTTC. Translating it yields CASSPLGEKETQYF.

The chain couples TRBV2 to TRBJ2-5, with TRBD2 matching 8 bases. With V trimmed by 8 bases and J by 5 bases, 7 bases remained unmatched. The CDR3 is made up of 13 amino acids. Germline V gene data show CDR1 as SNHLY and CDR2 as FYNNEI. For the CDR3, the DNA is TGTGCCAGCCTTCCAGCGGGAGTGGAGACCCAGTACTTC. Protein sequence: CASLPAGVETQYF.

The chain combines TRBV28 with TRBJ1-5; possible D gene TRBD1, 5 bases. The CDR3 totals 16 residues. V lost 5 bases and J 4 bases, leaving 18 bases between the germline ends. Germline CDR1 MDHEN, CDR2 SYDVKM. CDR3 in amino acids: CASSPPIMQGNQPQHF. The CDR3 nucleotides are TGTGCCAGCAGTCCCCCCATCATGCAGGGTAATCAGCCCCAGCATTTT.

The chain is built from TRBV19 and TRBJ1-1, with 8 bases matching TRBD1. Looked up from germline, CDR1 is LNHDA and CDR2 is SQIVND (reference sequence). The V gene end was trimmed by 6 bases and the J gene end by 5 bases; junction bases not matched to a gene: 8. The CDR3 has 14 residues. The CDR3 protein is CASRFPGTGTEAFF. For the CDR3, the DNA is TGTGCCAGTAGATTCCCCGGGACAGGAACTGAAGCTTTCTTT. Supplemented by reference TRBV19 and TRBJ1-1, the full variable domain reads DGGITQSPKYLFRKEGQNVTLSCEQNLNHDAMYWYRQDPGQGLRLIYYSQIVNDFQKGDIAEGYSVSREKKESFPLTVTSAQKNPTAFYLCASRFPGTGTEAFFGQGTRLTVV.

With respect to this clone: A junction boundary mismatches the germline segment, possibly from a read error. V and J are TRBV11-1 and TRBJ2-7, with 12 bases matching TRBD2. Germline CDR1 is SGHAT and CDR2 is FQDESV (reference sequence). CDR3 length: 14 amino acids. Here the CDR3 DNA reads TGTGCCAGCAGCCAGACTAGCGGGAGTCGGTCTGAGAACTTC. Amino acid sequence: CASSQTSGSRSENF.

The rearrangement joins TRBV3-1 (or the pseudogene TRBV3-2) to TRBJ2-1; 8 bases line up with TRBD2. V dropped 2 bases and J dropped 3; count of bases not matched to a gene: 6. The germline CDR1 and CDR2 sequences are LGHDT and YNNKEL (reference sequence). The CDR3 consists of 16 residues. CDR3 nucleotides: TGTGCCAGCAGCCAAAGGACGGGAGGGAGCTACAATGAGCAGTTCTTC. Translating it yields CASSQRTGGSYNEQFF.